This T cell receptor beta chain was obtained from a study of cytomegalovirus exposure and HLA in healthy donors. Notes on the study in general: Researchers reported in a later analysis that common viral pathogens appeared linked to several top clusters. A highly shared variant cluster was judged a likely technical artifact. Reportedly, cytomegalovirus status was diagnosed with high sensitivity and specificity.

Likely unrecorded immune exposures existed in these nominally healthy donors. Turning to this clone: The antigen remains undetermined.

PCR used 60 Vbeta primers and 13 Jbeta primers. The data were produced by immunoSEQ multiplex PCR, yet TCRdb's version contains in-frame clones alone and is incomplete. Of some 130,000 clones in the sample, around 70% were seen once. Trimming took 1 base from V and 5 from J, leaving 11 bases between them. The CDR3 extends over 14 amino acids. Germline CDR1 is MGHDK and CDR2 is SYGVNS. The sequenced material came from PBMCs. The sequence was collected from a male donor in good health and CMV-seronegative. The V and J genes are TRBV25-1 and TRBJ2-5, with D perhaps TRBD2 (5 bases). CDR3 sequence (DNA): TGTGCCAGCAGTGAATTACGGACTCTGGAGACCCAGTACTTC. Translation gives CASSELRTLETQYF.